These 20 T cell receptor beta chains originate from one sample sequenced in a study of cytomegalovirus exposure and HLA in healthy donors. PCR amplification relied on 60 Vbeta primers (plus 13 Jbeta primers). The repertoire was sequenced with immunoSEQ multiplex PCR; TCRdb's copy has only in-frame clones and lacks some. The sample holds approximately 190,000 clones; approximately 79% are singletons and the top ten take approximately 6.3%. The material sequenced was PBMCs. The receptors were gathered from a man aged 40-50 years in good health and CMV-seropositive.

This CDR3 is CASSSLQGTTDTQYF. CDR3 sequence (DNA): TGTGCCAGCTCATCTTTACAGGGAACCACAGATACGCAGTATTTT. This chain connects TRBV18 to TRBJ2-3; maybe TRBD1 (6 bases). Trimming took 5 bases from V and 2 from J, leaving 14 bases between them. In germline, CDR1 is KGHSH, CDR2 LQKENI. CDR3 length equals 15 residues.

CDR3 sequence: CASSQGGTGRVTGELFF. The CDR3 nucleotides read TGCGCCAGCAGCCAGGGAGGGACAGGGCGCGTAACCGGGGAGCTGTTTTTT. The chain links TRBV5-1 to TRBJ2-2; 9 bases are a match to TRBD1. This CDR3 spans 17 amino acids. The ends lost 4 bases at V and 5 bases at J; junction bases unmatched: 12. Germline V gene sequence: CDR1 SGHRS, CDR2 YFSETQ.

The chain combines TRBV19 with TRBJ2-7; D call uncertain. V lost 3 bases and J lost 1, with 10 bases in between. Germline V gene sequence: CDR1 LNHDA, CDR2 SQIVND (reference sequence). The CDR3 runs 14 residues. The CDR3 spells CASSIEIFSYEQYF. CDR3 DNA: TGTGCCAGTAGTATTGAGATCTTTTCCTACGAGCAGTACTTC.

The genes are TRBV19 and TRBJ2-7; TRBD2 matches at 9 bases. The CDR3 covers 16 residues. The junction had 10 bases not matched to a gene; V was cut back by 5 bases and J by 2 bases. From germline, CDR1 is LNHDA and CDR2 SQIVND (reference sequence). CDR3 in DNA: TGTGCCAGTAGTCAGCTGCGGGGGGGTCCAACCTACGAGCAGTACTTC. Translated, it gives CASSQLRGGPTYEQYF.

CDR3 region: CASSDLSGGPSQETQYF. The CDR3 bases are TGTGCCAGCAGCGACCTTAGCGGGGGCCCGTCCCAAGAGACCCAGTACTTC. V usage is TRBV7-6 and J usage is TRBJ2-5; TRBD2 aligns across 9 bases. The V and J ends lost 5 bases and 1 base, in that order; junction bases with no gene match: 11. Germline V lookup: CDR1 SGHVS, CDR2 FNYEAQ. The CDR3 is 17 residues long.

The J gene is TRBJ2-2, the V gene TRBV4-3; weak D call: TRBD1 (5 bases). The length of the CDR3 is 14 residues. Between the trimmed V and J ends, which lost 0 bases and 6 bases, there was a span of 8 bases. Germline values: CDR1 LGHNA, CDR2 YSLEER. CDR3 region: CASSQDRVAGELFF. CDR3 bases: TGCGCCAGCAGCCAAGACAGGGTCGCCGGGGAGCTGTTTTTT.

The J gene is TRBJ2-5, the V gene TRBV2, with TRBD2 matching 7 bases. The CDR3 spans 15 residues. Germline values: CDR1 SNHLY, CDR2 FYNNEI. After removal of 3 bases from V and 5 bases from J, the junction contained 9 bases not matched to a gene. The DNA for the CDR3 is TGTGCCAGCAGTGATCGAGCGGGGATTATGGAGACCCAGTACTTC. This codes for CASSDRAGIMETQYF.

The chain joins TRBV11-2 to TRBJ2-7, with D uncertain. V lost 0 bases and J 2 bases, leaving 17 bases between the germline ends. The CDR3 runs 17 residues. Germline CDR1 is SGHAT and CDR2 is FQNNGV. The CDR3 protein is CASSLDLPSPTTYEQYF. In DNA form, the CDR3 reads TGTGCCAGCAGCTTAGATCTGCCTTCCCCCACTACCTACGAGCAGTACTTC.

The rearrangement joins TRBV12-2 to TRBJ1-3; TRBD1 reflects the table's D call only, with no check against the DNA. TRBV12-2 is an annotated pseudogene. The CDR3 runs to 17 residues. CDR3 bases: TGTGCAAGTCGCTTAGACCCCGACAGGGGACCTGGAAACACCATATATTTT. It is translated as CASRLDPDRGPGNTIYF.

This clone was observed a handful of times. The gene calls are TRBV6-5 and TRBJ1-3; possibly TRBD1 for D (5 bases). The germline V gene encodes CDR1 MNHEY and CDR2 SVGAGI. CDR3 length: 15 amino acids. Trimming took 6 bases from V and 3 from J, leaving 15 bases between them. The CDR3 bases are TGTGCCAGCAGCCAGTGGGGGGACGGTGGAAACACCATATATTTT. It specifies CASSQWGDGGNTIYF.

This sequence joins TRBV19 and TRBJ1-2; 11 positions match TRBD1. CDR1 and CDR2 (germline): LNHDA, SQIVND (reference sequence). Unmatched junction bases numbered 5, after V lost 7 bases and J lost 7 bases. CDR3 length: 13 amino acids. CDR3 amino acids: CASTPGQGVGYTF. CDR3 sequence (DNA): TGTGCCAGTACGCCGGGACAGGGGGTTGGCTACACCTTC.

This clone was detected once. The J gene is TRBJ2-1, the V gene TRBV5-1; perhaps TRBD1 as D (6 bases). CDR1 is SGHRS and CDR2 is YFSETQ in the germline V gene. V lost 4 bases to trimming and J lost 3 bases, with 8 bases between them. This CDR3 is 13 amino acids long. This CDR3 is CASSTGHYNEQFF. In DNA form, the CDR3 reads TGCGCCAGCAGCACGGGACACTACAATGAGCAGTTCTTC.

The rearrangement uses TRBV7-9 and TRBJ1-2; D not resolved. Germline CDR1 reads SEHNR; CDR2 reads FQNEAQ (reference sequence). With 3 bases removed from V and 5 bases from J, the gap between germline ends came to 4 bases. The CDR3 consists of 11 residues. The CDR3 region is CASSFSYGYTF. The CDR3, as DNA: TGTGCCAGCAGCTTTAGTTATGGCTACACCTTC.

The chain links TRBV7-2 to TRBJ2-3; 7 bases fit TRBD1. The CDR3 contains 17 residues. Germline CDR1 is SGHTA and CDR2 is FQGNSA. Trimming at V came to 7 bases and at J to 2 bases, leaving 15 bases not matched to a gene. CDR3 region: CASILVSRDSFTDTQYF. The CDR3 bases are TGTGCCAGCATCCTAGTCTCCCGGGACAGCTTCACAGATACGCAGTATTTT. Variable domain in full (rest from reference TRBV7-2 and TRBJ2-3): GAGVSQSPSNKVTEKGKDVELRCDPISGHTALYWYRQSLGQGLEFLIYFQGNSAPDKSGLPSDRFSAERTGGSVSTLTIQRTQQEDSAVYLCASILVSRDSFTDTQYFGPGTRLTVL.

The chain links TRBV6-5 to TRBJ2-3, with a tentative D call TRBD1 (6 bases). The germline V gene encodes CDR1 MNHEY and CDR2 SVGAGI. The CDR3 totals 16 residues. Trimming shortened V by 2 bases and J by 4 bases, and 16 bases separated the two germline ends. CDR3 bases: TGTGCCAGCAGTTACCAGGGGAGAACGCCCCCAGATACGCAGTATTTT. Residues: CASSYQGRTPPDTQYF.

V usage is TRBV11-2 and J usage is TRBJ2-5; 11 nucleotides align to TRBD2. This CDR3 region has 16 residues. CDR1 is SGHAT and CDR2 is FQNNGV in the germline V gene. J was trimmed by 0 bases and V by 5 bases; bases with no gene match: 5. The DNA for the CDR3 is TGTGCCAGCAGCGAACGACTAGCGGGGTACCAAGAGACCCAGTACTTC. It yields the protein CASSERLAGYQETQYF.

This clone was counted a single time. The chain couples TRBV2 to TRBJ2-5; TRBD1 matches at 11 bases. Unmatched junction bases numbered 4, after V lost 4 bases and J lost 0 bases. The length of the CDR3 is 16 residues. Germline CDR1 SNHLY, CDR2 FYNNEI. CDR3 residues: CASSVGQGAYQETQYF. The CDR3 coding sequence is TGTGCCAGCAGTGTTGGACAGGGGGCTTACCAAGAGACCCAGTACTTC.

The CDR3 bases are TGCAGCGTTGAAGAAAATTCCTACGAGCAGTACTTC. Translation: CSVEENSYEQYF. The rearrangement joins TRBV29-1 to TRBJ2-5; no definite D call. With the DNA end fitting TRBJ2-7 better, the J assignment may be wrong. CDR1 is SQVTM, CDR2 ANQGSEA, per germline. The CDR3 runs 12 residues.

CDR3 coding DNA: TGTGCCAGCAGTTCCCAGACTAGCGGGGGGGTTAGAGAGACCCAGTACTTC. Its translation is CASSSQTSGGVRETQYF. The rearrangement uses TRBV27 and TRBJ2-5, with 14 bases that match TRBD2. The CDR3 sequence is 17 residues long. CDR1 and CDR2 (germline): MNHEY, SMNVEV (reference sequence). Losses at the gene ends were 4 bases for V and 4 bases for J; bases not matched to a gene: 8.

For the CDR3, the DNA is TGTGCCAGCAGCTTAGATAGTCTAGCTCTGCCCGGGGAGCTGTTTTTT. As protein: CASSLDSLALPGELFF. The rearrangement uses TRBV7-2 and TRBJ2-2; tentative D call: TRBD2 (5 bases). This CDR3 comprises 16 residues. The germline CDR1 and CDR2 sequences are SGHTA and FQGNSA. V was pared by 1 base and J by 6 bases, with 15 bases between.